The 19 T cell receptor beta chains below were found in one sample sequenced in a study of lymphopenia after photon versus proton radiotherapy. Clones were sequenced by immunoSEQ multiplex PCR, and TCRdb holds only the in-frame ones, with some missing. The sample has about 58,000 clones; around 84% are singletons. Specimen: peripheral blood, collected from a patient treated with proton-based radiotherapy. These receptors originate from a man aged 55 to 69 with pancreatic cancer.

The gene calls are TRBV11-3 and TRBJ2-1, with D unresolved. The germline CDR1 and CDR2 sequences are SGHNT and YENEEA. The CDR3 extends over 16 amino acids. The V end was cut by 6 bases, the J end by 0 bases, with 15 bases between. CDR3 amino acids: CASSPFWGSSYNEQFF. CDR3 nucleotide sequence: TGTGCCAGCAGTCCGTTTTGGGGTAGCTCCTACAATGAGCAGTTCTTC.

This clone showed up just once. The J gene is TRBJ1-1, the V gene TRBV21-1; whether TRBD1, the table's D call, matches the DNA was not checked. TRBV21-1 is shown as a pseudogene. CDR3 length: 14 residues. The CDR3 loop reads CASSQRQGNTEAFF. For the CDR3, the DNA is TGTGCCAGCAGCCAGAGACAGGGGAACACTGAAGCTTTCTTT.

The chain recombines TRBV5-1 with TRBJ2-1, with TRBD2 matching 7 bases. This CDR3 contains 14 residues. Germline V CDR1 and CDR2: SGHRS, YFSETQ. Trimming cost V 5 bases and J 2 bases; bases outside gene matches: 4. CDR3 protein: CASRLAETYNEQFF. The DNA for the CDR3 is TGCGCCAGCAGGCTAGCGGAAACCTACAATGAGCAGTTCTTC.

The CDR3 bases are TGTGCCAGCAGCTTAGGCCAACAGGGTTTCGCAGATACGCAGTATTTT. Encoded protein: CASSLGQQGFADTQYF. V and J are TRBV7-9 and TRBJ2-3; the D gene is possibly TRBD1 (6 bases). Germline values: CDR1 SEHNR, CDR2 FQNEAQ (reference sequence). With 1 base removed from V and 4 bases from J, the gap between germline ends came to 15 bases. The CDR3 loop spans 16 amino acids.

A single count supports this clone. The chain links TRBV11-2 to TRBJ2-1; 15 bases line up with TRBD2. CDR1 SGHAT and CDR2 FQNNGV come from the germline V gene. The length of the CDR3 is 18 residues. V lost 5 bases, J lost 4 bases, and 9 bases stayed unmatched. The CDR3 DNA reads as TGTGCCAGCAGCCCAAGCGGACTAGCGGGAGGGCTGTACAATGAGCAGTTCTTC. Protein sequence: CASSPSGLAGGLYNEQFF.

The rearrangement uses TRBV6-1 and TRBJ1-1; maybe TRBD1 (5 bases). V was shortened by 4 bases and J by 7 bases, with 10 bases between the two germline ends. Germline V gene lookup returns CDR1 MNHNS and CDR2 SASEGT. This CDR3 has 12 residues. CDR3 loop: CASSVPGGEAFF. The CDR3 nucleotides are TGTGCCAGCAGTGTTCCGGGGGGTGAAGCTTTCTTT.

V gene TRBV5-1 combines with J gene TRBJ1-1; 9 positions agree with TRBD1. In germline, CDR1 is SGHRS, CDR2 YFSETQ. The CDR3 runs to 17 residues. Unmatched junction bases numbered 11, after V lost 4 bases and J lost 1 base. The CDR3 protein is CASSPGTGIRANTEAFF. The CDR3 DNA reads TGCGCCAGCAGCCCCGGGACAGGGATTCGGGCGAACACTGAAGCTTTCTTT.

CDR3 sequence reads: CASSLSGRQGNEQFF. CDR3 nucleotide sequence: TGCGCCAGCAGCTTGTCGGGACGCCAGGGGAATGAGCAGTTCTTC. J is TRBJ2-1 and V is TRBV5-1; D perhaps matches TRBD1 (6 bases). Per germline, CDR1 SGHRS and CDR2 YFSETQ. V was shortened by 1 base and J by 7 bases, with 15 bases between the two germline ends. The CDR3 is 15 amino acids.

The CDR3 sequence: CASSPVGQGAETQYF. The CDR3 nucleotides read TGTGCCAGCAGTCCGGTGGGACAGGGTGCGGAGACCCAGTACTTC. The chain carries TRBV27 and TRBJ2-5, with 9 nucleotides matching TRBD1. Germline-derived CDR1 and CDR2 are MNHEY and SMNVEV (reference sequence). This CDR3 has 15 amino acids. The trim removed 5 bases at V and 5 bases at J, leaving 9 bases unmatched.

The CDR3 nucleotides read TGCAGCGTGGGGGGCAGGGACACAGATACGCAGTATTTT. Translation: CSVGGRDTDTQYF. This chain joins TRBV29-1 and TRBJ2-3; D may match TRBD1 or TRBD2 (6 bases each). This CDR3 has 13 residues. From germline, CDR1 is SQVTM and CDR2 ANQGSEA. The germline V and J ends were trimmed by 6 bases and 2 bases, with 12 bases remaining between them.

The rearrangement uses TRBV7-2 and TRBJ1-4; D is unclear. The CDR3 is 14 residues long. V was pared by 5 bases and J by 10 bases, with 17 bases between. Looked up from germline, CDR1 is SGHTA and CDR2 is FQGNSA. CDR3 nucleotide sequence: TGTGCCAGCAGCGCCCGGACCGAGAGGCTAAAACTGTTTTTT. Translating gives CASSARTERLKLFF.

This chain links TRBV4-2 with TRBJ2-5, with TRBD2 matching over 9 bases. The trim removed 0 bases at V and 5 bases at J, leaving 7 bases unmatched. The CDR3 is 16 residues long. The germline V gene encodes CDR1 LGHNA and CDR2 YNFKEQ. The CDR3 spells CASSQDWLAGAETQYF. For the CDR3, the DNA is TGTGCCAGCAGCCAAGATTGGTTAGCGGGAGCCGAGACCCAGTACTTC.

This chain uses TRBV5-1 with TRBJ2-2, with 7 positions matching TRBD2. Germline V gene sequence: CDR1 SGHRS, CDR2 YFSETQ. This CDR3 comprises 17 residues. V lost 4 bases to trimming and J lost 1 base; unmatched junction nucleotides: 10. For the CDR3, the DNA is TGCGCCAGCAGCCCCCTTGCTAGCGGACTGAACACCGGGGAGCTGTTTTTT. This codes for CASSPLASGLNTGELFF. The full variable domain, in which reference TRBV5-1 and TRBJ2-2 provide the parts outside the CDR3, is KAGVTQTPRYLIKTRGQQVTLSCSPISGHRSVSWYQQTPGQGLQFLFEYFSETQRNKGNFPGRFSGRQFSNSRSEMNVSTLELGDSALYLCASSPLASGLNTGELFFGEGSRLTVL.

The genes are TRBV5-1 and TRBJ1-1, with D unclear. CDR3 length: 13 residues. V lost 7 bases, J lost 1 base, and 11 bases lay in between. The germline V gene encodes CDR1 SGHRS and CDR2 YFSETQ. The DNA of the CDR3 is TGCGCCAGCGGACTCGGGAAGAACACTGAAGCTTTCTTT. Translated, it gives CASGLGKNTEAFF. The full variable domain, in which reference TRBV5-1 and TRBJ1-1 provide the parts outside the CDR3, is KAGVTQTPRYLIKTRGQQVTLSCSPISGHRSVSWYQQTPGQGLQFLFEYFSETQRNKGNFPGRFSGRQFSNSRSEMNVSTLELGDSALYLCASGLGKNTEAFFGQGTRLTVV.

This rearrangement joins TRBV14 to TRBJ2-1, with 9 bases fitting TRBD2. With V trimmed by 5 bases and J by 9 bases, 8 bases remained unmatched. The CDR3 covers 14 residues. Germline CDR1 is SGHDN and CDR2 is FVKESK. The CDR3 nucleotides are TGTGCCAGCAGCTACCAAGCGGGAGGCGTTGAGCAGTTCTTC. Translation: CASSYQAGGVEQFF.

This clone appeared once. The V gene is TRBV10-3, the J gene TRBJ2-3, with D perhaps TRBD1 (6 bases). Deletions cut 3 bases from V and 5 bases from J, with 15 bases between. Per the germline V gene, CDR1 is ENHRY and CDR2 is SYGVKD. The CDR3 is made up of 15 amino acids. The CDR3 DNA reads TGTGCCATCAGTGACAGCGCCAGAGGGGGAGATACGCAGTATTTT. Protein product: CAISDSARGGDTQYF.

The chain is built from TRBV6-6 and TRBJ2-1, with D unclear. Germline V lookup: CDR1 MNHNY, CDR2 SVGAGI (reference sequence). The V gene lost 6 bases and the J gene lost 10 bases, with 16 bases spanning the gap. The CDR3 is 13 residues long. CDR3 amino acids: CASSLVLGKEQFF. In nucleotides, the CDR3 is TGTGCCAGCAGCCTCGTTCTAGGAAAGGAGCAGTTCTTC.

The chain uses TRBV5-1 and TRBJ2-1, with 7 bases fitting TRBD1. V lost 1 base and J lost 7; bases outside the gene matches: 5. Germline V gene lookup returns CDR1 SGHRS and CDR2 YFSETQ. The CDR3 totals 14 residues. The CDR3: CASSLLGGGNEQFF. CDR3 DNA sequence: TGCGCCAGCAGCTTGTTAGGGGGCGGGAATGAGCAGTTCTTC.

The J gene is TRBJ2-3, the V gene TRBV7-2, with 8 bases aligning to TRBD2. The CDR3 extends over 17 amino acids. CDR1 is SGHTA and CDR2 is FQGNSA in the germline V gene. V shed 3 bases and J 4 bases; nucleotides not matched to a gene: 12. CDR3 amino acids: CASSFRRGALAADTQYF. CDR3 nucleotides: TGTGCCAGCAGCTTTAGGAGGGGGGCACTAGCGGCAGATACGCAGTATTTT.